This T cell receptor (beta chain) was identified during a study of vaccination and CD4 T cells after COVID-19 (dated by TCRdb to the early 2020s). With regard to the full study: SARS-CoV-2 positivity had been established in the convalescent patients by nasal swab PCR, and mild disease was recorded in roughly 9 of these patients and severe disease in one. Participants got two doses of the Pfizer-BioNTech BNT162b2 vaccine (n=8) or two doses of the Moderna mRNA-1273 vaccine (n=2). Post-vaccine blood samples were collected a median of approximately 68 days after the second vaccine dose, ranging from roughly 12 to 241 days. Post-COVID blood samples were collected from convalescent patients a median of roughly 100 days after diagnosis, with a range of roughly 35 to 180 days. In the convalescent cohort there were six males and four females, among whom were two Hispanic individuals, seven Caucasians, two Asians and one multiracial person. The cultures were stimulated with overlapping spike peptide pools from SARS-CoV-2 and from the common cold coronaviruses HCoV-NL63, HCoV-OC43 and HCoV-229E. In roughly eleven COVID-19 convalescent patients and 4 infection-naive healthy vaccine recipients, the spike-specific CD4+ TCR repertoire before mRNA vaccination was compared with the repertoire after mRNA vaccination. Control cultures received a CEFX viral epitope pool as the positive control, an HIV-1 Nef peptide pool as the negative control, or no peptide.

Overall study results and their limits: In convalescent patients, nearly all vaccine-specific clones (304 of 307) were found to be mono-reactive for SARS-CoV-2 spike rather than cross-reactive with common cold coronaviruses. In convalescent patients, a median approximately 86% of post-vaccine SARS-CoV-2-reactive clones were detected only after vaccination, and vaccine-specific priming was suggested by this finding. Relatively few convalescent patients were included in the study, and early timepoints after natural infection were not analyzed. Although the median number of SARS-CoV-2-reactive clonotypes went up from more than 20 after infection to 30 to 45 after vaccination, the increase was not significant.

This clonotype showed up just a few times. Its recognized antigen is unknown. Per-base qualities were not stored, and no clone one base away is much larger. Preparation of the library involved PCR. At the Johns Hopkins FTIC core, DNA from the cultured CD4+ T cells underwent TCR sequencing with the Oncomine TCR Beta short-read assay. Genomic DNA was extracted from the cultured CD4+ T cells with the QIAamp micro DNA kit. The Oncomine TCR Beta libraries from cultured CD4+ T cells were pooled using unique dual indexes and then sequenced on an Illumina iSeq 100. As for the authors' bioinformatics: Non-productive sequences were removed, and CDR3s that did not start with C, did not end with F or W, or were shorter than 7 amino acids were discarded. The MANAFEST web application was used to identify antigen-specific clonotypes by comparing peptide-stimulated wells against reference wells and other culture wells. Positive clones required FDR below 0.05, an odds ratio above 5, and productive frequency above 0.1% in at least two of three replicate wells. Clonotypes that were significantly expanded in both SARS-CoV-2 spike wells and at least one common cold coronavirus spike condition were defined as cross-reactive. Levenshtein distances (stringdist) and unrooted phylogenetic trees (ape) in R version 3.6.1 were used to assess CDR3 homology. Clones were called with MiXCR by TCRdb after fastp trimmed the public reads at Q25, and only in-frame beta chains were retained. Each record represents a unique CDR3 protein, reported with the most common genes and DNA among its rows. The V and J calls shown here were made by TCRdb, not taken from the authors' results. Counted in this sample were fewer than 9,000 distinct CDR3 sequences; approximately 70% of them appeared once. Less than 35% of the sample belongs to the ten largest clones.

The treatment or condition label here, explained by the study, means: approximately 9-day PBMC culture with coronavirus spike peptide pools or control peptides (ViraFEST assay). The study used the ViraFEST assay, which expanded antigen-specific T cells with peptide pools and then identified expanded clonotypes by TCR sequencing. The convalescent patients' positive SARS-CoV-2 PCR tests fell between March and December 2020, which was before the Alpha, Beta and Delta variants emerged in the United States. Under 2.5 million PBMCs per well were cultured in IMDM with roughly 5.5% human AB serum and roughly 10 IU/ml IL-2, plus 10 ug/ml peptide pools. On days 3 and 7, half of the culture medium was replaced with fresh IL-2-containing medium. Once the cells had been in culture for around 10 days, the EasySep CD4+ T cell isolation kit was used to isolate CD4+ T cells by negative selection. Ficoll-Paque Plus gradient centrifugation was used to isolate PBMCs from whole blood, and the isolated PBMCs were then either used fresh or cryopreserved at -140C. Triplicate wells were generally used for each culture condition.

The source material was CD4+ T cells from blood, cultured in vitro. The TCR originated in a human donor who had recovered from COVID-19.

The nucleotide sequence reads TGTGCCAGCAGCTTGGTCCAAGAGACCCAGTACTTC. The translation is CASSLVQETQYF. The chain was built from TRBV5-8 and TRBJ2-5; there is no confident call for the D gene. The CDR3, from cysteine to phenylalanine, totals 12 residues. The retained sequence is limited to the CDR3, 36 bases, with the frame set at the first base. As encoded in the germline V gene, CDR1 is SGHTS while CDR2 is YDEGEE. A distance of 1 base separates the germline ends of V and J, which lose 0 bases and 1 base respectively.